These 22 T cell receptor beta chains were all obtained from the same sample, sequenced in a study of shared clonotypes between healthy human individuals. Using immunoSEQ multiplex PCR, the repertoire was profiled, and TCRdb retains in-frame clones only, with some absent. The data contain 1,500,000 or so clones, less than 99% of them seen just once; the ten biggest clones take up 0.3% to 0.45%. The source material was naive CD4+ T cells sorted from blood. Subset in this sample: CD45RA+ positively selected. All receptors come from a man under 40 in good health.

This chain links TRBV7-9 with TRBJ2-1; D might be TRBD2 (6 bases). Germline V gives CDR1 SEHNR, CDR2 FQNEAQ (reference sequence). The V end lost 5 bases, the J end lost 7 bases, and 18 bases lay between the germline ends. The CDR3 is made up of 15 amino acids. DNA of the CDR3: TGTGCCAGCAGCCGGTCGGGAGTCATTGGTAATGAGCAGTTCTTC. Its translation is CASSRSGVIGNEQFF.

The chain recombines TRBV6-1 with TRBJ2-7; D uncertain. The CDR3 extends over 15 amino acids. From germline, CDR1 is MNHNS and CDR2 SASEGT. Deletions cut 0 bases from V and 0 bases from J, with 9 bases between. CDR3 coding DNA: TGTGCCAGCAGTGAAGCTGGGGTCCTCTCCTACGAGCAGTACTTC. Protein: CASSEAGVLSYEQYF.

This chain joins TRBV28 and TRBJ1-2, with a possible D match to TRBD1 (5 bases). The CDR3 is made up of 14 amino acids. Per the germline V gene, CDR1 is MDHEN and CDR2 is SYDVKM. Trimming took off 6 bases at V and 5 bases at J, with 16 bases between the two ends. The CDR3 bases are TGTGCCAGCAGCTTGGGACGCTTCCAATATGGCTACACCTTC. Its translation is CASSLGRFQYGYTF.

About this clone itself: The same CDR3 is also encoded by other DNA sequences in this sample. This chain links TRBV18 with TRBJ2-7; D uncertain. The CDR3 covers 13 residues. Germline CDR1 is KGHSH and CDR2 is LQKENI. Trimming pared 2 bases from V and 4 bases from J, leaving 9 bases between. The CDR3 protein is CASSPGLGYEQYF. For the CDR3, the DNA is TGTGCCAGCTCACCAGGGTTGGGTTACGAGCAGTACTTC. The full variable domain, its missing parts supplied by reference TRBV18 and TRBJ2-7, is NAGVMQNPRHLVRRRGQEARLRCSPMKGHSHVYWYRQLPEEGLKFMVYLQKENIIDESGMPKERFSAEFPKEGPSILRIQQVVRGDSAAYFCASSPGLGYEQYFGPGTRLTVT.

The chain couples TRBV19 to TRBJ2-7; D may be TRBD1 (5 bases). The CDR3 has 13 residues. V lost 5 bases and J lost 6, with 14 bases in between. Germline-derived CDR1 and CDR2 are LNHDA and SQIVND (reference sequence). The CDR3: CASSFPGKREQYF. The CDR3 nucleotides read TGTGCCAGTAGTTTCCCAGGGAAACGCGAGCAGTACTTC.

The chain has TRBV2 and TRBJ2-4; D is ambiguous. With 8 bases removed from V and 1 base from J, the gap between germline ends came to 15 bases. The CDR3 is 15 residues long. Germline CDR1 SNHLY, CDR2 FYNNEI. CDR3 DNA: TGTGCCAGCTACTTACCAAACGCGGCCAAAAACATTCAGTACTTC. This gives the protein CASYLPNAAKNIQYF.

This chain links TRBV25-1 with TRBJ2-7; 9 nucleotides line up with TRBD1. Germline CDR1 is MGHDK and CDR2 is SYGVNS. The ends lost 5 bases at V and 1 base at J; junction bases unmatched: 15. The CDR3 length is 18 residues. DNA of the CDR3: TGTGCCAGCAGTCCCCGGCGGGGTAAGACAGGGGGATCCTACGAGCAGTACTTC. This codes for CASSPRRGKTGGSYEQYF.

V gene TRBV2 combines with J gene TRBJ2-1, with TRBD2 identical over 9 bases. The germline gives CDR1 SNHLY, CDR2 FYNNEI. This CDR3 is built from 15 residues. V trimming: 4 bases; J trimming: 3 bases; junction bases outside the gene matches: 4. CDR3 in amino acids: CASSAKREDYNEQFF. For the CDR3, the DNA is TGTGCCAGCAGTGCTAAGCGGGAGGACTACAATGAGCAGTTCTTC. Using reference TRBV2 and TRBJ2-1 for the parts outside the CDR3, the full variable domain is EPEVTQTPSHQVTQMGQEVILRCVPISNHLYFYWYRQILGQKVEFLVSFYNNEISEKSEIFDDQFSVERPDGSNFTLKIRSTKLEDSAMYFCASSAKREDYNEQFFGPGTRLTVL.

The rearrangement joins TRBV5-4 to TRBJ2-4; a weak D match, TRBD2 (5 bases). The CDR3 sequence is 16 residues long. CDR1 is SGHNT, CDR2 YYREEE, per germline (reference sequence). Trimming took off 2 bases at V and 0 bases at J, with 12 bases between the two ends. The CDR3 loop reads CASSLVSGLAKNIQYF. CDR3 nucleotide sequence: TGTGCCAGCAGCTTAGTGAGCGGACTAGCCAAAAACATTCAGTACTTC.

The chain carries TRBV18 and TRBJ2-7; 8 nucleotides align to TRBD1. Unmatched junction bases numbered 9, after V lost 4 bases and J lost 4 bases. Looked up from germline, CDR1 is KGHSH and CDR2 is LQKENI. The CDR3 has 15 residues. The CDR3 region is CASSRGQGGIYEQYF. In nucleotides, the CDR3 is TGTGCCAGCTCACGAGGACAGGGTGGGATTTACGAGCAGTACTTC.

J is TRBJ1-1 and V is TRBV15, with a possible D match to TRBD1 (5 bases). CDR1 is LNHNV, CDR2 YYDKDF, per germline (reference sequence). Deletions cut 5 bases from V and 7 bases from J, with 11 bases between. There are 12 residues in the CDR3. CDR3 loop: CATSEGLREAFF. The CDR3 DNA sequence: TGTGCCACCAGCGAGGGGCTCCGTGAAGCTTTCTTT. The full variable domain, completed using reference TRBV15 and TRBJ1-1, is DAMVIQNPRYQVTQFGKPVTLSCSQTLNHNVMYWYQQKSSQAPKLLFHYYDKDFNNEADTPDNFQSRRPNTSFCFLDIRSPGLGDTAMYLCATSEGLREAFFGQGTRLTVV.

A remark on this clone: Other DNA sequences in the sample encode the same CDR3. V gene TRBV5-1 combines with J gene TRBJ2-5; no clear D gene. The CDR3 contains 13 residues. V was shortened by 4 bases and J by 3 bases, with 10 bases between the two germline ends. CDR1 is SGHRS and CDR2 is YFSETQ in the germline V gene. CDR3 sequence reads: CASSLGAEETQYF. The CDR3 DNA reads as TGCGCCAGCAGCCTCGGAGCAGAAGAGACCCAGTACTTC.

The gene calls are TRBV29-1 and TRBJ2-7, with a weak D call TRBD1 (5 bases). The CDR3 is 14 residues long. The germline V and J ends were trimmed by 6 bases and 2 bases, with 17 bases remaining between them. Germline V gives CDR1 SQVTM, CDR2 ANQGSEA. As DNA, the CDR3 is TGCAGCGTGGTACTGGACACCACGACCTACGAGCAGTACTTC. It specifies CSVVLDTTTYEQYF.

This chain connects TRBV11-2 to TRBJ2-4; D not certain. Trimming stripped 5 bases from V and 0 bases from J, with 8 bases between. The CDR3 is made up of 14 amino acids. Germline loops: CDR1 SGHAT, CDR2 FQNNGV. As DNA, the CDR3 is TGTGCCAGCAGCCCCCCGGGAGCCAAAAACATTCAGTACTTC. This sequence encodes CASSPPGAKNIQYF.

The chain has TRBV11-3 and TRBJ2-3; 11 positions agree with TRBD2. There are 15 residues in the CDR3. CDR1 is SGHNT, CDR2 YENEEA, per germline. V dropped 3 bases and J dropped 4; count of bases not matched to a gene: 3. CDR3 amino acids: CASSFTGLAADTQYF. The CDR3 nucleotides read TGTGCCAGCAGCTTCACGGGACTAGCGGCAGATACGCAGTATTTT.

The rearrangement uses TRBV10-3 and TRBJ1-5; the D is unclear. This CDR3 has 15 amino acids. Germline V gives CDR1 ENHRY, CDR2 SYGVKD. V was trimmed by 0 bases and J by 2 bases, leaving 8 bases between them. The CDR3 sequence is CAISESSLGNQPQHF. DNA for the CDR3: TGTGCCATCAGTGAGTCGAGTCTGGGCAATCAGCCCCAGCATTTT.

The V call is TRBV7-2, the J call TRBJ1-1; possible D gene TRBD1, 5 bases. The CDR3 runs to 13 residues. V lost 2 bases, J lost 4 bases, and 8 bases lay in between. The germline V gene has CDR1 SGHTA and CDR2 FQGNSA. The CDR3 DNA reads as TGTGCCAGCAGCTTAAGGGGTTTCACTGAAGCTTTCTTT. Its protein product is CASSLRGFTEAFF.

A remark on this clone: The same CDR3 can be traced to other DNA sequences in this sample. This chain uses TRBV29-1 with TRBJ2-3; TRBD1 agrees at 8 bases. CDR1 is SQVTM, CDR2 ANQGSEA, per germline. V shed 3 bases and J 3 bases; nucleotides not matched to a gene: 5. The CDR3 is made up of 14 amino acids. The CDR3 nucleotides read TGCAGCGTTGACAGGGGGCAGGGAACAGATACGCAGTATTTT. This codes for CSVDRGQGTDTQYF.

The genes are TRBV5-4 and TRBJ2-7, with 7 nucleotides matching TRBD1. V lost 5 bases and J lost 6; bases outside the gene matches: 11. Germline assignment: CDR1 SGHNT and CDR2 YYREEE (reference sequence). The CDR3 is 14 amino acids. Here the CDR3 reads CASSYPGGPGEQYF. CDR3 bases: TGTGCCAGCAGTTACCCAGGGGGTCCGGGCGAGCAGTACTTC.

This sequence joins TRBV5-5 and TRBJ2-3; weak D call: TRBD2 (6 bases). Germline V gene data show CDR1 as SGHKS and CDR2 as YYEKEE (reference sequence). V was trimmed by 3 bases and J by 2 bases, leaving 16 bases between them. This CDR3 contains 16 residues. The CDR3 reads CASSSRRGRATDTQYF. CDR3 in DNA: TGTGCCAGCAGCTCTAGGAGGGGTAGAGCCACAGATACGCAGTATTTT.

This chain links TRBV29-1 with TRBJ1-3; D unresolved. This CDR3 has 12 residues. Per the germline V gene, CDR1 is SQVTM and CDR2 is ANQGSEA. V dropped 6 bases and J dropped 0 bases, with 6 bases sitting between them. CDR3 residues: CSVRSSGNTIYF. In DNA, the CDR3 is TGCAGCGTACGCTCCTCTGGAAACACCATATATTTT.

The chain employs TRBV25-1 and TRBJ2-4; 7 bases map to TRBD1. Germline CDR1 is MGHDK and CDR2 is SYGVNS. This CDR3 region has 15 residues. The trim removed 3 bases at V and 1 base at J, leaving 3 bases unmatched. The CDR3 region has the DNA TGTGCCAGCAGTGAGACACAGGGGGCCAAAAACATTCAGTACTTC. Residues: CASSETQGAKNIQYF.